The entry below gives a single TCR beta chain sequence along with its context. The germline V gene encodes CDR1 MNHEY and CDR2 SVGAGI. Trimming pared 6 bases from V and 5 bases from J, leaving 10 bases between. There are 13 residues in the CDR3. These data originate in a study of blood T cell repertoires in COVID-19. The wider study: The samples span acute and convalescent COVID-19 from the United States, Italy and Spain.

In the authors' workflow: Estimation of nucleated cell counts was performed using reference gene primer amplification. The table came from immunoSEQ multiplex PCR; TCRdb's copy has only in-frame clones and leaves some out. V and J calls and clone size follow that table, whereas D and trimming were derived from the DNA. The repertoire holds under 200,000 clones, with around 85% as singletons. The TCR sequence derives from a woman aged 40 to 55 with acute COVID-19. The gene calls are TRBV6-5 and TRBJ1-4; D gene ambiguous. The source material was PBMCs or T cells enriched from blood (not recorded which). The CDR3 nucleotides are TGTGCCAGCAGGGAGGCCCCGAATGAAAAACTGTTTTTT. This gives the protein CASREAPNEKLFF.